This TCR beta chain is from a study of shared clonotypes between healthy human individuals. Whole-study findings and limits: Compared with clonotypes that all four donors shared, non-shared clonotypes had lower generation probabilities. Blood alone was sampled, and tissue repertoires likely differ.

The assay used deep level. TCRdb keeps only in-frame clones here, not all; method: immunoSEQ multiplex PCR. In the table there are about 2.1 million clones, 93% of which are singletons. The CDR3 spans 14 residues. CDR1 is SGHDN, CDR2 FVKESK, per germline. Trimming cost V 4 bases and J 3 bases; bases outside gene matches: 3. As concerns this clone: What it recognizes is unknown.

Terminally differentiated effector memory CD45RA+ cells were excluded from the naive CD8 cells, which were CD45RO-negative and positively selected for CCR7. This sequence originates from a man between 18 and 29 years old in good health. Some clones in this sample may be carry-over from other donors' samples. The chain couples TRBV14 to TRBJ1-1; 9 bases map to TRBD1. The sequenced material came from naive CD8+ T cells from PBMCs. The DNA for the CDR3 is TGTGCCAGCAGCCCGACAGGGGGTTACACTGAAGCTTTCTTT. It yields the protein CASSPTGGYTEAFF.